These T cell receptor beta chains were read from a single sample in a study of blood T cell repertoires in COVID-19. Sequencing used immunoSEQ multiplex PCR; TCRdb keeps in-frame clones, though not all of them. The data hold hundreds of thousands of clones, with 87% observed a single time. The specimen was peripheral blood. The origin of the receptors is a man aged 55 to 69 who had recovered from COVID-19. Both conserved end residues are part of each CDR3. The D gene is left open where the match is weak. Only some rows state a clone size, as once, few, many or a class for expanded clones.

length: 10
size: NA
V: TRBV2
J: TRBJ1-1
D: TRBD1
CDR3: CASSGQGAFF
DNA: TGTGCCAGCAGCGGACAGGGTGCTTTCTTT

length: 13
size: NA
V: TRBV18
J: TRBJ1-4
D: NA
CDR3: CASSPPAGSQLFF
DNA: TGTGCCAGCTCACCACCCGCGGGAAGTCAACTGTTTTTT

length: 14
size: NA
V: TRBV30
J: TRBJ2-7
D: NA
CDR3: CAWLSPGQSYEQYF
DNA: TGTGCCTGGTTATCCCCGGGACAATCCTACGAGCAGTACTTC

length: 13
size: NA
V: TRBV28
J: TRBJ1-2
D: TRBD1
CDR3: CASRRQGASGYTF
DNA: TGTGCCAGCAGACGACAGGGGGCAAGTGGCTACACCTTC

length: 10
size: NA
V: TRBV11-2
J: TRBJ2-7
D: NA
CDR3: CASGFDEQYF
DNA: TGTGCCAGCGGCTTCGACGAGCAGTACTTC

length: 17
size: NA
V: TRBV3-1/TRBV3-2
J: TRBJ1-5
D: NA
CDR3: CASSQEQGKGYFQPQHF
DNA: TGTGCCAGCAGCCAAGAGCAGGGTAAAGGATATTTTCAGCCCCAGCATTTT

length: 14
size: NA
V: TRBV18
J: TRBJ1-1
D: NA
CDR3: CASSPDMGKAEAFF
DNA: TGTGCCAGCTCACCCGACATGGGCAAGGCTGAAGCTTTCTTT

length: 14
size: NA
V: TRBV30
J: TRBJ1-5
D: NA
CDR3: CAWSVGGLNQPQHF
DNA: TGTGCCTGGAGTGTAGGAGGGCTGAATCAGCCCCAGCATTTT

length: 13
size: once
V: TRBV5-4
J: TRBJ1-3
D: NA
CDR3: CASSTGRTNTIYF
DNA: TGTGCCAGCAGCACAGGACGGACAAACACCATATATTTT

length: 14
size: NA
V: TRBV28
J: TRBJ1-5
D: NA
CDR3: CASQPRYGNQPQHF
DNA: TGTGCCAGCCAGCCGAGGTATGGCAATCAGCCCCAGCATTTT

length: 16
size: NA
V: TRBV5-1
J: TRBJ2-2
D: TRBD2
CDR3: CASSGTSAQNTGELFF
DNA: TGCGCCAGCAGCGGAACTAGCGCCCAGAACACCGGGGAGCTGTTTTTT

length: 16
size: NA
V: TRBV19
J: TRBJ1-1
D: NA
CDR3: CASSIGGAPMNTEAFF
DNA: TGTGCCAGTAGTATTGGGGGCGCACCCATGAACACTGAAGCTTTCTTT

length: 17
size: once
V: TRBV3-1/TRBV3-2
J: TRBJ2-1
D: TRBD1
CDR3: CASSQGAQGGSYNEQFF
DNA: TGTGCCAGCAGCCAAGGCGCACAGGGGGGCTCCTACAATGAGCAGTTCTTC

length: 15
size: few
V: TRBV18
J: TRBJ2-1
D: TRBD2
CDR3: CASSPLAGENNEQFF
DNA: TGTGCCAGCTCACCGCTAGCGGGGGAAAACAATGAGCAGTTCTTC

length: 14
size: NA
V: TRBV10-3
J: TRBJ1-1
D: TRBD1
CDR3: CAISDGTANTEAFF
DNA: TGTGCCATCAGTGACGGGACAGCCAACACTGAAGCTTTCTTT